Below are 6 T cell receptor beta chains sequenced from a single sample in a study of radiotherapy plus CTLA-4 blockade in lung cancer. TCRdb's table, derived via immunoSEQ multiplex PCR, lists solely in-frame clones and lacks some. The sample contains 12,000 or so clones, about 81% of which appear only once. This specimen was peripheral blood, taken from a patient treated with radiotherapy plus ipilimumab. The origin of the receptors is a human donor with non-small cell lung cancer that progressed on radiotherapy plus ipilimumab.

V and J are TRBV5-4 and TRBJ2-7; 11 bases match TRBD1. This CDR3 is 15 amino acids long. CDR1 SGHNT and CDR2 YYREEE come from the germline V gene (reference sequence). V trimming: 4 bases; J trimming: 2 bases; junction bases outside the gene matches: 5. CDR3 nucleotides: TGTGCCAGCAGCGGAGGACAGGGGGCCACCTACGAGCAGTACTTC. Its protein is CASSGGQGATYEQYF.

The chain recombines TRBV28 with TRBJ2-6; D may be TRBD2 (5 bases). The CDR3 has 13 residues. V lost 6 bases and J 2 bases, leaving 5 bases between the germline ends. Germline V gene sequence: CDR1 MDHEN, CDR2 SYDVKM. CDR3 protein: CASRRAGANVLTF. The CDR3 bases are TGTGCCAGCAGGCGGGCTGGGGCCAACGTCCTGACTTTC. The entire variable domain, with the rest obtained from reference TRBV28 and TRBJ2-6, is as follows: DVKVTQSSRYLVKRTGEKVFLECVQDMDHENMFWYRQDPGLGLRLIYFSYDVKMKEKGDIPEGYSVSREKKERFSLILESASTNQTSMYLCASRRAGANVLTFGAGSRLTVL.

The gene calls are TRBV29-1 and TRBJ1-2; D is ambiguous. The V end was cut by 4 bases, the J end by 8 bases, with 14 bases between. The CDR3 consists of 12 residues. Germline-derived CDR1 and CDR2 are SQVTM and ANQGSEA. The CDR3 loop reads CSVVSRGSGYTF. The CDR3 DNA follows: TGCAGCGTTGTATCTAGAGGAAGCGGCTACACCTTC. Full variable domain (remainder filled in from reference TRBV29-1 and TRBJ1-2): SAVISQKPSRDICQRGTSLTIQCQVDSQVTMMFWYRQQPGQSLTLIATANQGSEATYESGFVIDKFPISRPNLTFSTLTVSNMSPEDSSIYLCSVVSRGSGYTFGSGTRLTVV.

The chain couples TRBV7-2 to TRBJ2-7; no clear D gene. The CDR3 has 11 residues. CDR1 is SGHTA, CDR2 FQGNSA, per germline. V was shortened by 4 bases and J by 2 bases, with 3 bases between the two germline ends. CDR3 nucleotides: TGTGCCAGCAGCTCCCCCTACGAGCAGTACTTC. Its protein is CASSSPYEQYF.

The rearrangement links TRBV4-3 to TRBJ2-3; no definite D call. V shed 1 base and J shed 5 bases, with 13 bases lying between them. CDR1 LGHNA and CDR2 YSLEER come from the germline V gene. The CDR3 length is 15 residues. DNA of the CDR3: TGCGCCAGCAGCCAAGGTTTGGGAAGTGGAGATACGCAGTATTTT. Residues: CASSQGLGSGDTQYF.

This chain links TRBV2 with TRBJ2-7; TRBD2 might be the D (5 bases). The CDR3 covers 14 residues. Germline V lookup: CDR1 SNHLY, CDR2 FYNNEI. Deletions cut 6 bases from V and 3 bases from J, with 15 bases between. CDR3 in amino acids: CASRVGPGYYEQYF. CDR3 bases: TGTGCCAGCAGAGTGGGCCCGGGATACTACGAGCAGTACTTC.